In this sample, the clone carrying this T cell receptor (beta chain) turned up a few times. Other DNA sequences from this sample encode an identical CDR3 as well. Sequencing used immunoSEQ multiplex PCR; TCRdb keeps in-frame clones, though not all of them. Altogether 350,000 to 400,000 clones are present, around 87% being singletons, with the ten largest covering 1.5% to 2%. The V gene's germline CDR1 is SGHRS and CDR2 YFSETQ. This CDR3 contains 15 residues. The V end was cut by 0 bases, the J end by 2 bases, with 11 bases between. This entry comes from a study of blood T cell repertoires in COVID-19. Across the study: The samples span acute and convalescent COVID-19 from the United States, Italy and Spain.

This chain connects TRBV5-1 to TRBJ1-2; D is possibly TRBD1 (6 bases). The TCR sequence derives from a man aged 40-49 years in a cohort exposed to, infected with or recovered from COVID-19 (not recorded which). The sample comprised PBMCs or T cells enriched from blood (not recorded which). In DNA, the CDR3 is TGCGCCAGCAGCTTGGCCGGTGGGACAAACTATGGCTACACCTTC. Translation: CASSLAGGTNYGYTF.